This T cell receptor (beta chain) was documented in a study of response to subunit inactivated influenza vaccine (dated by TCRdb to the late 2010s). The study in broad terms: The study used deep quantitative T cell receptor repertoire profiling to track responses to a trivalent subunit inactivated influenza vaccine. The research as a whole found: It was suggested by the authors that each seasonal influenza vaccination may recruit only a limited number of new T cells.

From its cysteine to its phenylalanine, the CDR3 spans 12 amino acids. Only CDR3 DNA is held: 36 bases, read in frame from base 1. V loses 5 bases at its end and J loses 7 bases; junction bases beyond the gene matches: 4. Receptor libraries were prepared by RT-PCR. The reads were generated on an Illumina HiSeq 2500. TCRdb reworked the public reads: Q25 trimming with fastp, MiXCR clone assembly, productive beta chains retained. Each record represents a unique CDR3 protein, reported with the most common genes and DNA among its rows. The sample data list about 700,000 distinct CDR3 sequences, and around 14% of these were observed just once. Around a tenth of the sample goes to the ten largest clones. This clonotype was recorded many times. Its antigen remains unidentified. The record has no base qualities; no much larger clone is one base away.

The sequences come from PBMCs from blood, collected 11 to 12 days after vaccination. The sequence was obtained from a man between 50 and 59 years old who received an inactivated influenza vaccine. Donor details come from another sample of the same person, matched by shared clones. The V gene is TRBV12-3 or TRBV12-4 and the J gene is TRBJ2-7; TRBD2 lines up with 8 middle nucleotides. CDR3 protein: CASSLKRGEQYF. The bases read TGTGCCAGCAGTCTCAAGCGGGGGGAGCAGTACTTC.